A single sample is the source of the 32 T cell receptor beta chains below, sequenced in a study of cytomegalovirus exposure and HLA in healthy donors. Vbeta (60) and Jbeta (13) primers were used in the PCR. Only in-frame clones appear in the TCRdb table, and some are missing; sequencing was by immunoSEQ multiplex PCR. The sample includes approximately 270,000 clones, about 80% of them seen just once. Sequencing used PBMCs. The receptors here all came from a girl aged 2-10 years in good health and CMV-seronegative.

The chain recombines TRBV6-1 with TRBJ2-7; TRBD1 matches 10 bases. Germline CDR1 MNHNS, CDR2 SASEGT. The CDR3 runs to 14 residues. V lost 7 bases to trimming and J lost 6 bases; unmatched junction nucleotides: 9. The DNA of the CDR3 is TGTGCCAGCATTCGGCGACAGGGGGCGACCGAGCAGTACTTC. It is translated as CASIRRQGATEQYF.

This clone was observed a few times. The chain recombines TRBV7-9 with TRBJ2-7, with 8 bases identical to TRBD1. The germline V gene has CDR1 SEHNR and CDR2 FQNEAQ (reference sequence). This CDR3 is 15 amino acids long. J lost 2 bases, V lost 5 bases, and 8 bases had no gene match. CDR3 residues: CASSHRDRSPYEQYF. DNA for the CDR3: TGTGCCAGCAGCCACCGGGACAGGAGTCCCTACGAGCAGTACTTC.

This clone was observed a handful of times. The rearrangement links TRBV10-3 to TRBJ2-2; 10 bases fit TRBD1. After removal of 7 bases from V and 7 bases from J, the junction contained 6 bases not matched to a gene. The CDR3 is 14 amino acids. Germline loops: CDR1 ENHRY, CDR2 SYGVKD. This CDR3 is CAIIGDRGGGELFF. CDR3 bases: TGTGCCATCATCGGGGACAGGGGTGGCGGGGAGCTGTTTTTT.

The V gene is TRBV6-5, the J gene TRBJ2-5; no definite D call. Germline CDR1 reads MNHEY; CDR2 reads SVGAGI. V was pared by 2 bases and J by 4 bases, with 11 bases between. The CDR3 runs 14 residues. The CDR3 sequence is CASSYRSRGETQYF. The DNA of the CDR3 is TGTGCCAGCAGTTACAGGTCCCGCGGAGAGACCCAGTACTTC.

This sequence joins TRBV30 and TRBJ1-1; 10 bases agree with TRBD1. Losses at the gene ends were 1 base for V and 4 bases for J; bases not matched to a gene: 21. The CDR3 is made up of 20 amino acids. The germline V gene encodes CDR1 GTSNPN and CDR2 SVGIG (reference sequence). Here the CDR3 DNA reads TGTGCCTGGAGTGGAGTTCGGGTCGGGACAGGGGATGGGGGAGGCACTGAAGCTTTCTTT. Translation gives CAWSGVRVGTGDGGGTEAFF.

The chain recombines TRBV19 with TRBJ2-7; the match to TRBD1 covers 8 bases. Per the germline V gene, CDR1 is LNHDA and CDR2 is SQIVND (reference sequence). V gave up 3 bases and J gave up 6 bases; unmatched junction bases: 7. This CDR3 spans 14 amino acids. The CDR3 nucleotides are TGTGCCAGTAGTATTATGTTGACAGGGGCCGAGCAGTACTTC. It translates to CASSIMLTGAEQYF.

The chain uses TRBV7-6 and TRBJ2-1, with 9 bases that match TRBD1. CDR1 is SGHVS and CDR2 is FNYEAQ in the germline V gene. There are 18 residues in the CDR3. Trimming at V came to 4 bases and at J to 4 bases, leaving 14 bases not matched to a gene. The CDR3 nucleotides are TGTGCCAGCAGCTCGACCCACCTGACGGGACAGGGTTACAATGAGCAGTTCTTC. Residues: CASSSTHLTGQGYNEQFF. The full variable domain, completed using reference TRBV7-6 and TRBJ2-1, is GAGVSQSPRYKVTKRGQDVALRCDPISGHVSLYWYRQALGQGPEFLTYFNYEAQQDKSGLPNDRFSAERPEGSISTLTIQRTEQRDSAMYRCASSSTHLTGQGYNEQFFGPGTRLTVL.

The chain carries TRBV5-6 and TRBJ2-1; D remains ambiguous. Trimming left V 0 bases short and J 9 bases short, with 10 bases between. CDR3 length: 13 residues. Germline CDR1 SGHDT, CDR2 YYEEEE. CDR3: CASSLGSSVEQFF. As DNA, the CDR3 is TGTGCCAGCAGCTTGGGGAGCTCCGTTGAGCAGTTCTTC.

V gene TRBV10-1 combines with J gene TRBJ2-7; the D is unclear. This CDR3 contains 13 residues. Germline CDR1 reads WNHNN; CDR2 reads SYGVQD (reference sequence). V was shortened by 4 bases and J by 0 bases, with 7 bases between the two germline ends. The CDR3 loop is CASSGGSSYEQYF. DNA of the CDR3: TGCGCCAGCAGTGGCGGCAGCTCCTACGAGCAGTACTTC.

This clone was picked up one time. The chain employs TRBV5-1 and TRBJ2-1; TRBD2 matches 9 bases. Germline-derived CDR1 and CDR2 are SGHRS and YFSETQ. The trim removed 2 bases at V and 3 bases at J, leaving 3 bases unmatched. CDR3 length: 15 residues. The CDR3 nucleotides read TGCGCCAGCAGCTTATTAGCGGGAGTCTACAATGAGCAGTTCTTC. Residues: CASSLLAGVYNEQFF.

The chain combines TRBV5-1 with TRBJ1-1; no clear D gene. This CDR3 contains 15 residues. Trimming pared 0 bases from V and 1 base from J, leaving 10 bases between. Germline V gives CDR1 SGHRS, CDR2 YFSETQ. The chain's CDR3 is CASSLAVATNTEAFF. DNA for the CDR3: TGCGCCAGCAGCTTGGCGGTCGCCACGAACACTGAAGCTTTCTTT.

CDR3 amino acids: CASIKGEQTDTQYF. CDR3 DNA sequence: TGTGCCAGCATTAAGGGAGAACAGACAGATACGCAGTATTTT. The genes are TRBV2 and TRBJ2-3; TRBD2 might be the D (5 bases). This CDR3 is built from 14 residues. The V and J ends lost 7 bases and 3 bases respectively, with 14 bases between them. The germline V gene encodes CDR1 SNHLY and CDR2 FYNNEI.

Only a few counts were recorded for this clone. J is TRBJ2-1 and V is TRBV7-8, with TRBD2 matching 12 bases. Losses at the gene ends were 5 bases for V and 8 bases for J; bases not matched to a gene: 4. From germline, CDR1 is SGHVS and CDR2 FQNEAQ. The CDR3 contains 14 residues. The CDR3 region has the DNA TGTGCCAGCAGCCCACGACTAGCGGGGGATGAGCAGTTCTTC. Its protein is CASSPRLAGDEQFF.

V and J are TRBV19 and TRBJ2-5, with TRBD1 matching 7 bases. The end of the DNA aligns better with TRBJ2-7, so the J call may be wrong. This CDR3 has 16 amino acids. Germline assignment: CDR1 LNHDA and CDR2 SQIVND (reference sequence). For the CDR3, the DNA is TGTGCCAGTAGTGCCCAACAGGGGATCGCCTCCTACGAGCAGTACTTC. This codes for CASSAQQGIASYEQYF.

The V and J genes are TRBV28 and TRBJ1-5; the D gene is possibly TRBD1 (6 bases). Trimming shortened V by 5 bases and J by 6 bases, and 17 bases separated the two germline ends. CDR1 is MDHEN, CDR2 SYDVKM, per germline. The CDR3 has 15 amino acids. CDR3 in amino acids: CASSPPNFRGQPQHF. The DNA of the CDR3 is TGTGCCAGCAGTCCACCAAATTTCAGGGGTCAGCCCCAGCATTTT.

This clone was counted once. The gene calls are TRBV27 and TRBJ1-5; D is uncertain. Trimming left V 6 bases short and J 3 bases short, with 9 bases between. The V gene's germline CDR1 is MNHEY and CDR2 SMNVEV (reference sequence). The CDR3 sequence is 13 residues long. The CDR3 coding sequence is TGTGCCAGCAGCTACAGCCTCAATCAGCCCCAGCATTTT. Translating it yields CASSYSLNQPQHF.

This sequence joins TRBV9 and TRBJ2-1; 8 nucleotides line up with TRBD2. The junction had 4 bases not matched to a gene; V was cut back by 6 bases and J by 5 bases. The V gene's germline CDR1 is SGDLS and CDR2 YYNGEE. This CDR3 comprises 13 residues. The CDR3 reads CASTRSGNNEQFF. The CDR3 DNA sequence: TGTGCCAGCACTCGTAGCGGGAACAATGAGCAGTTCTTC.

Here the CDR3 reads CASSLAGGNTIYF. In DNA form, the CDR3 reads TGTGCCAGCAGTTTAGCAGGGGGAAACACCATATATTTT. The chain employs TRBV27 and TRBJ1-3, with TRBD1 as a possible D gene (5 bases). Trimming pared 2 bases from V and 4 bases from J, leaving 6 bases between. CDR1 is MNHEY and CDR2 is SMNVEV in the germline V gene (reference sequence). The CDR3 covers 13 residues.

The chain uses TRBV14 and TRBJ1-1; no clear D gene. Germline V gene data show CDR1 as SGHDN and CDR2 as FVKESK. Trimming cost V 0 bases and J 0 bases, with 11 bases left between them. The CDR3 extends over 16 amino acids. The CDR3: CASSQDLGRLNTEAFF. The CDR3 bases are TGTGCCAGCAGCCAAGATCTTGGTCGGTTGAACACTGAAGCTTTCTTT.

The J gene is TRBJ2-3, the V gene TRBV7-2; TRBD2 matches at 11 bases. There are 17 residues in the CDR3. Germline V gene sequence: CDR1 SGHTA, CDR2 FQGNSA. Trimming took 4 bases from V and 2 from J; bases not matched to a gene: 8. Here the CDR3 reads CASSSTLAGGYTDTQYF. The CDR3 DNA is TGTGCCAGCAGCTCCACTCTAGCGGGAGGTTACACAGATACGCAGTATTTT.

The chain joins TRBV4-2 to TRBJ2-7; 10 nucleotides line up with TRBD2. Unmatched junction bases numbered 8, after V lost 1 base and J lost 5 bases. The germline gives CDR1 LGHNA, CDR2 YNFKEQ. This CDR3 region has 16 residues. CDR3 sequence reads: CASSQVASGSTDEQYF. CDR3 coding DNA: TGTGCCAGCAGCCAAGTGGCTAGCGGGAGCACGGACGAGCAGTACTTC.

The chain joins TRBV10-1 to TRBJ2-1; 10 bases align to TRBD2. Unmatched junction bases numbered 13, after V lost 5 bases and J lost 6 bases. Germline V CDR1 and CDR2: WNHNN, SYGVQD (reference sequence). CDR3 length: 17 amino acids. The CDR3 sequence is CASSTLVSSGRANEQFF. CDR3 DNA: TGCGCCAGCAGTACCCTCGTGTCCAGCGGGAGGGCCAATGAGCAGTTCTTC.

The CDR3 region has the DNA TGCGCCAGCAGCCAATATTGGCAGGATTTCTCTTCTCTCCGGAACACCATATATTTT. Translating gives CASSQYWQDFSSLRNTIYF. This sequence joins TRBV4-1 and TRBJ1-3; unclear D gene. From germline, CDR1 is MGHRA and CDR2 YSYEKL. This CDR3 has 19 residues. V was trimmed by 2 bases and J by 7 bases, leaving 27 bases between them.

V usage is TRBV6-1 and J usage is TRBJ2-5, with 7 bases that match TRBD2. This CDR3 is 13 amino acids long. Germline lookup yields CDR1 MNHNS and CDR2 SASEGT. J gave up 2 bases and V 4 bases, and 1 base lay outside the gene matches. The CDR3 DNA reads as TGTGCCAGCAGTGCTAGCGGTCAAGAGACCCAGTACTTC. It codes for CASSASGQETQYF.

This clone was seen more than once but under ten times. The chain couples TRBV4-1 to TRBJ1-1; D is ambiguous. Trimming cost V 1 base and J 7 bases, with 10 bases left between them. Germline CDR1 is MGHRA and CDR2 is YSYEKL. CDR3 size: 13 residues. The chain's CDR3 is CASSQGVGSEAFF. In nucleotides, the CDR3 is TGCGCCAGCAGCCAAGGGGTCGGGAGTGAAGCTTTCTTT.

The gene calls are TRBV2 and TRBJ1-1; 11 bases are a match to TRBD1. Trimming cost V 3 bases and J 10 bases; bases outside gene matches: 7. Germline loops: CDR1 SNHLY, CDR2 FYNNEI. The CDR3 runs to 14 residues. CDR3 sequence: CASSEDRGLSRAFF. In DNA form, the CDR3 reads TGTGCCAGCAGTGAGGACAGGGGGCTAAGTCGAGCTTTCTTT.

This clone showed up just once. V usage is TRBV5-1 and J usage is TRBJ1-2; D gene ambiguous. The V end was cut by 2 bases, the J end by 2 bases, with 10 bases between. CDR3 length: 14 residues. Germline-derived CDR1 and CDR2 are SGHRS and YFSETQ. CDR3 loop: CASSLQSLNYGYTF. CDR3 nucleotide sequence: TGCGCCAGCAGCTTACAGTCCCTCAACTATGGCTACACCTTC.

This clone occurred a few times. This chain links TRBV9 with TRBJ2-1; TRBD2 agrees at 11 bases. The germline gives CDR1 SGDLS, CDR2 YYNGEE. CDR3 length equals 15 residues. V was pared by 4 bases and J by 3 bases, with 3 bases of the junction left unmatched. CDR3 residues: CASSPGLAVYNEQFF. The CDR3 DNA reads TGTGCCAGCAGCCCGGGACTAGCGGTCTACAATGAGCAGTTCTTC.

The chain links TRBV2 to TRBJ2-3; 10 bases map to TRBD2. The CDR3 loop spans 15 amino acids. Germline V gene data show CDR1 as SNHLY and CDR2 as FYNNEI. J gave up 8 bases and V 7 bases, and 12 bases lay outside the gene matches. This CDR3 reads CASKRTSGTIGTQYF. For the CDR3, the DNA is TGTGCCAGCAAACGAACTAGCGGGACAATCGGTACGCAGTATTTT.

This chain uses TRBV30 with TRBJ2-7; D may be TRBD1 (6 bases). The CDR3 is 13 amino acids. Germline-derived CDR1 and CDR2 are GTSNPN and SVGIG (reference sequence). V lost 4 bases and J lost 4, with 14 bases in between. CDR3 region: CAWTGTTPYEQYF. In DNA form, the CDR3 reads TGTGCCTGGACAGGGACAACGCCTTACGAGCAGTACTTC.

The chain is built from TRBV15 and TRBJ1-2; D possibly corresponds to TRBD1 (6 bases). Per the germline V gene, CDR1 is LNHNV and CDR2 is YYDKDF (reference sequence). The CDR3 has 17 residues. V lost 0 bases and J 4 bases, leaving 18 bases between the germline ends. The CDR3 nucleotides read TGTGCCACCAGCAGAGATCGCGGGTACAGGGCTCTCTATGGCTACACCTTC. As protein: CATSRDRGYRALYGYTF.

V usage is TRBV7-3 and J usage is TRBJ1-6; D may be TRBD1 (5 bases). The CDR3 extends over 14 amino acids. V shed 3 bases and J shed 7 bases, with 10 bases lying between them. The germline V gene encodes CDR1 SGHTA and CDR2 FQGTGA. The CDR3 here is CASSLGGANSPLHF. DNA of the CDR3: TGTGCCAGCAGCTTGGGAGGGGCCAATTCACCCCTCCACTTT. Looking up the rest from reference TRBV7-3 and TRBJ1-6 gives the full variable domain: GAGVSQTPSNKVTEKGKYVELRCDPISGHTALYWYRQSLGQGPEFLIYFQGTGAADDSGLPNDRFFAVRPEGSVSTLKIQRTERGDSAVYLCASSLGGANSPLHFGNGTRLTVT.